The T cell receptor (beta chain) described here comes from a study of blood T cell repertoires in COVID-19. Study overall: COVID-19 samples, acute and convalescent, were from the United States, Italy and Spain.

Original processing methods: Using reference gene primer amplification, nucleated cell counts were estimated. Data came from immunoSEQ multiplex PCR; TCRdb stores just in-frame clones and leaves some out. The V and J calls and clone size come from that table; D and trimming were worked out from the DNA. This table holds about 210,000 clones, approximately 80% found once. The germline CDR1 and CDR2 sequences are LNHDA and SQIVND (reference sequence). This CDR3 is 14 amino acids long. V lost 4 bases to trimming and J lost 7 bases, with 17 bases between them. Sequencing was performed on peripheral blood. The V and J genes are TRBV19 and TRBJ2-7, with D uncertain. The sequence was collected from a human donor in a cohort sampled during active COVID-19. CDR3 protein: CASSTGQANTEQYF. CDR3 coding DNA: TGTGCCAGTAGTACTGGGCAGGCCAACACGGAGCAGTACTTC.